This TCR beta chain was captured in a study of T cell responses to AZD1222 COVID-19 vaccine (dated by TCRdb to the early 2020s). With regard to the full study: TCR sequencing covered 230 or so trial participants: roughly 200 given two doses of AZD1222 and 26 given two doses of MenACWY control vaccine. Trial participants were enrolled into age subgroups of 18-55, 56-69 and 70-plus years, which contained around 140, 26 and 57 TCR-sequenced participants, respectively.

CDR1 is given as SGHRS and CDR2 as YFSETQ, both from the germline V gene. Its CDR3 holds 15 amino acids, cysteine through phenylalanine. Only the CDR3 part of the read is kept: 45 bases, read in frame from the first base. Cut back by 5 bases and 1 base, the V and J ends lie 15 bases apart. The CDR3 regions of human TCRbeta chains were analyzed by immunosequencing. For the original study's pipeline: TCRs in the repertoires were matched against a reference library of SARS-CoV-2-specific TCRs that had been generated with the MIRA antigen-specificity platform. Breadth meant the fraction of unique TCRs that were SARS-CoV-2-associated, whereas depth meant the fraction of total T cells that were SARS-CoV-2-associated. Using the MIRA data, each spike-specific TCR was assigned both to the spike region to which the TCR was reactive and to a CD4 or CD8 class. Log10-transformed breadth and depth values were compared by one-way ANOVA with Sidak's multiple comparisons tests. Drawn from immuneACCESS, this table holds only the in-frame rearrangements with V and J called that TCRdb kept. Clones are partly lost; checked studies trace under half to an unresolved V gene and leave the rest unexplained. That table is the source of V, J and clone size, and D and trimming were worked out from the DNA. The sample table shows around 170,000 clones, and just over 85% are seen once. The top ten clones comprise around a tenth of the sample.

Broader findings and caveats from the paper: CD4 TCRs associated with the vaccine covered the entire spike protein, and the dominant responses were in regions 160-218 and 743-854. A significant rise in spike-specific TCR breadth and depth was observed after two AZD1222 doses relative to day 0 and relative to MenACWY recipients. Conclusions about previously exposed vaccinees were limited because only six AZD1222 recipients were SARS-CoV-2 seropositive at baseline. Epitopes outside the regions mutated in the B.1.351 and B.1.1.7 variants were reportedly recognized by nearly half of the unique spike-specific TCRs. Participants were mostly white British and included more females than males, and it was suggested by the authors that clonal diversity may have been underestimated. The 56-69-year group was small, and its depth increase did not reach significance, likely because of low power. Because no day 14 peak-response samples were available, repertoires were characterized only after the peak T cell response.

Details on this clone: Which antigen it targets is not known. Per-nucleotide qualities are absent, and no much larger clonotype sits a single base away.

According to the study, the label for this sample's time point signals: about 28 days (+/-7) after the second vaccine dose. Because spike-specific TCR depth and breadth did not differ between the two schedules, AZD1222 recipients who got a second dose at roughly 4 weeks were pooled with those who got a second dose at roughly 12 weeks. Vaccinee samples were obtained from the UK trials COV001 and COV002, which included a single-blind randomized controlled phase 2/3 trial of AZD1222 (ChAdOx1 nCoV-19) in healthy adults. For TCRbeta chain sequencing, PBMC samples from trial participants were taken at day 0 and at day 28 after the second dose.

Recombination linked TRBV5-1 to TRBJ1-1; a tentative D match to TRBD1 spans 5 bases. Source: peripheral blood, taken 28 days after the second AZD1222 dose. This sequence originates from an adult who received the AZD1222 COVID-19 vaccine. The bases read TGCGCCAGCAGTGTACTCAGGGTCCCGAACACTGAAGCTTTCTTT. It translates as CASSVLRVPNTEAFF. The variable domain in full, with residues beyond the CDR3 obtained from the reference TRBV5-1 and TRBJ1-1 genes, is KAGVTQTPRYLIKTRGQQVTLSCSPISGHRSVSWYQQTPGQGLQFLFEYFSETQRNKGNFPGRFSGRQFSNSRSEMNVSTLELGDSALYLCASSVLRVPNTEAFFGQGTRLTVV.